These T cell receptor beta chains were read from a single sample in a study of blood T cells in healthy people across ages. TCRdb analysed the 5' RACE reads with MiXCR anew, one entry per CDR3 protein. The table lists 1,100,000 or so distinct CDR3 sequences, less than 50% of them singletons. The sample taken for sequencing was blood. Every receptor here comes from a woman aged 60-75 years in good health. Both conserved end residues are part of each CDR3. The order of the fields is V gene, J gene, CDR3 protein.

v_gene: TRBV10-3; j_gene: TRBJ1-2; CDR3aa: CAISDSNYGYTF
v_gene: TRBV27; j_gene: TRBJ2-5; CDR3aa: CASWGGFPYGQYF
v_gene: TRBV9; j_gene: TRBJ2-3; CDR3aa: CASSVSYGIADTQYF
v_gene: TRBV20-1; j_gene: -; CDR3aa: CSAKSRTGGREQYF
v_gene: TRBV12-3/TRBV12-4; j_gene: TRBJ2-3; CDR3aa: CASSPPAGGRSDTQYF
v_gene: TRBV9; j_gene: -; CDR3aa: CASSPLGTSGSYEQYF
v_gene: TRBV5-1; j_gene: TRBJ2-1; CDR3aa: CASSLGVSGSLNLNEQFF
v_gene: TRBV5-5; j_gene: TRBJ2-7; CDR3aa: CASSPRDLTGEQYF
v_gene: TRBV4-1; j_gene: TRBJ2-5; CDR3aa: CASSQGGAQETQYF
v_gene: TRBV7-6; j_gene: TRBJ2-5; CDR3aa: CASSLPGTETQYF
v_gene: TRBV12-3/TRBV12-4; j_gene: TRBJ2-7; CDR3aa: CASTVTSGINYEQYF
v_gene: TRBV3-1; j_gene: TRBJ2-5; CDR3aa: CASSRLKETQYF
v_gene: TRBV13; j_gene: TRBJ2-4; CDR3aa: CASSPTGTVDIQYF
v_gene: TRBV6-1; j_gene: TRBJ2-5; CDR3aa: CASSEAGTPTSYGQYF
v_gene: TRBV10-3; j_gene: TRBJ2-7; CDR3aa: CAISGLAGVANEQYF
v_gene: TRBV15; j_gene: TRBJ2-1; CDR3aa: CATSRDRVLASHEQFF
v_gene: TRBV13; j_gene: TRBJ2-5; CDR3aa: CASSSVRDGPETQYF
v_gene: TRBV7-4; j_gene: TRBJ2-7; CDR3aa: CASSLLYRGTQPYEQYF
v_gene: TRBV25-1; j_gene: TRBJ2-5; CDR3aa: CASSSVAGYQETQYF
v_gene: TRBV25-1; j_gene: TRBJ2-1; CDR3aa: CASSGREGTVNEQFF
v_gene: TRBV15; j_gene: TRBJ2-5; CDR3aa: CATAEGTSGEETQYF
v_gene: TRBV29-1; j_gene: TRBJ2-2; CDR3aa: CNVGYKANTGELFF
v_gene: TRBV7-8; j_gene: TRBJ1-6; CDR3aa: CASSLAAYRGQGNSPLHF
v_gene: TRBV5-5; j_gene: TRBJ2-7; CDR3aa: CAPTGTSGRFYEQYF
v_gene: TRBV6-2/TRBV6-3; j_gene: TRBJ2-5; CDR3aa: CASTTGLAYGQYF
v_gene: TRBV10-3; j_gene: TRBJ2-7; CDR3aa: CAISESGGNLAYEQYF
v_gene: TRBV12-3/TRBV12-4; j_gene: TRBJ2-5; CDR3aa: CASRKDRGLETQYF
v_gene: TRBV14; j_gene: TRBJ2-7; CDR3aa: CASSQAGTGDYEQYF
v_gene: TRBV6-5; j_gene: TRBJ2-1; CDR3aa: CASSYGRERLFF
v_gene: TRBV5-5; j_gene: TRBJ1-1; CDR3aa: CASSWGQGHTEAFF
v_gene: TRBV12-3/TRBV12-4; j_gene: -; CDR3aa: CASSPRDSSYNEQYF
v_gene: TRBV2; j_gene: TRBJ2-7; CDR3aa: CASKGLAGLYEQYF
v_gene: TRBV6-1; j_gene: TRBJ2-1; CDR3aa: CASDDALSSYNEQFF
v_gene: TRBV11-1; j_gene: TRBJ2-3; CDR3aa: CASSLRFSSGGTDTQYF
v_gene: TRBV7-2; j_gene: TRBJ1-4; CDR3aa: CASSSLTGFGEKLFF
v_gene: TRBV7-2; j_gene: TRBJ2-1; CDR3aa: CASRVLGGASYNEQFF
v_gene: TRBV29-1; j_gene: TRBJ2-7; CDR3aa: CSVGRDRGTPYEQYF
v_gene: TRBV9; j_gene: TRBJ2-5; CDR3aa: CASSASQGAWETQYF
v_gene: TRBV6-5; j_gene: -; CDR3aa: CASSPRVARGHEQYF
v_gene: TRBV20-1; j_gene: TRBJ1-6; CDR3aa: CSASKPTGANSPLHF
v_gene: TRBV20-1; j_gene: TRBJ1-2; CDR3aa: CSARDLSQGRSGYTF
v_gene: TRBV27; j_gene: TRBJ2-3; CDR3aa: CASSPPVTDTQYF
v_gene: TRBV27; j_gene: TRBJ1-4; CDR3aa: CASSFQGRKNEKLFF
v_gene: TRBV9; j_gene: TRBJ1-1; CDR3aa: CASSAGAKTEAFF
v_gene: TRBV29-1; j_gene: TRBJ2-7; CDR3aa: CSVSGQGTAEQYF
v_gene: TRBV6-5; j_gene: TRBJ2-1; CDR3aa: CASSYSRDNMGNEQFF
v_gene: TRBV3-1; j_gene: TRBJ2-5; CDR3aa: CASSQDRGVQQYF
v_gene: TRBV2; j_gene: TRBJ2-1; CDR3aa: CASSVIEGSLYNEQFF
v_gene: TRBV10-3; j_gene: TRBJ1-2; CDR3aa: CAISSSGWDGYTF
v_gene: TRBV14; j_gene: TRBJ2-7; CDR3aa: CASSRGTEPLYEQYF
v_gene: TRBV12-3/TRBV12-4; j_gene: TRBJ2-6; CDR3aa: CASSGDRFSGANVLTF
v_gene: TRBV20-1; j_gene: TRBJ2-7; CDR3aa: CSAQGTHYEQYF
v_gene: TRBV7-8; j_gene: TRBJ2-3; CDR3aa: CASSTRQGENSGRTPPTDTQYF
v_gene: TRBV6-2/TRBV6-3; j_gene: TRBJ2-3; CDR3aa: CASSYVSRADTQYF
v_gene: TRBV7-8; j_gene: -; CDR3aa: CASSLGLRDPYEQYF
v_gene: TRBV2; j_gene: TRBJ2-7; CDR3aa: CASSFPPSGRLNEQYF
v_gene: TRBV7-3; j_gene: TRBJ1-6; CDR3aa: CASSLDYNSPLHF
v_gene: TRBV5-6; j_gene: TRBJ2-7; CDR3aa: CASSFTPAGLGIEQYF